This TCR beta chain appears in the sequencing data of a study of cytomegalovirus exposure and HLA in healthy donors. Study results and limitations: CMV serostatus was the sole immune exposure data available. The classifier, whose performance was assessed in both the original and validation cohorts, reportedly diagnosed cytomegalovirus status with high specificity and sensitivity.

Between the trimmed V and J ends, which lost 0 bases and 10 bases, there was a span of 34 bases. This CDR3 is built from 22 residues. Germline V gene data show CDR1 as LGHNA and CDR2 as YNFKEQ. On this clone itself: What it binds is unknown.

PCR used 60 Vbeta primers and 13 Jbeta primers. The repertoire was sequenced with immunoSEQ multiplex PCR; TCRdb's copy has only in-frame clones and lacks some. This sample has about 180,000 clones; approximately 82% occur once, and the top ten carry around 1.2%. This TCR was recovered from a girl aged 2 to 10 in good health and CMV-seropositive. This chain uses TRBV4-2 with TRBJ2-6; D is perhaps TRBD2 (6 bases). Sample: PBMCs. CDR3 sequence (DNA): TGTGCCAGCAGCCAAGATCATAAAAAGAGTCGGTGGGCAGGCCCGGGAGAGAACGTCCTGACTTTC. Residues: CASSQDHKKSRWAGPGENVLTF.